These 25 T cell receptor beta chains were sequenced from one sample in a study of T-cell reconstitution after alpha-beta-depleted transplantation in children. Their recognized antigens are unknown. Preparing the TCRbeta library involved the use of unique molecular identifiers. In TCRdb, the PCR reads were re-called with MiXCR into one record per CDR3 protein. The table has about 300,000 distinct CDR3 sequences, just over 7.5% seen once; the top ten hold over 7.5%. Study-wide points: T-cell counts and diversity were attributed mostly to newly produced T cells one year after transplant.

The starting material was peripheral blood, obtained 360 days after TCRalphabeta/CD19-depleted stem cell transplant. The receptors shown here come from a female patient aged 2-9 years who had a stem cell transplant for Fanconi anemia, so the T cells may come from the graft donor.

J is TRBJ2-5 and V is TRBV27; D gene unclear. V lost 5 bases, J lost 2 bases, and 15 bases lay in between. The CDR3 loop spans 15 amino acids. The germline CDR1 and CDR2 sequences are MNHEY and SMNVEV (reference sequence). This CDR3 reads CASSPISTAQETQYF. The CDR3, as DNA: TGTGCCAGCAGTCCCATCTCAACCGCTCAAGAGACCCAGTACTTC.

The chain is built from TRBV19 and TRBJ1-1; TRBD1 is a possible D gene (5 bases). The CDR3 is 13 amino acids. The germline V and J ends were trimmed by 3 bases and 5 bases, with 10 bases remaining between them. Germline V CDR1 and CDR2: LNHDA, SQIVND (reference sequence). This chain's CDR3 is CASSIEWGTEAFF. CDR3 nucleotides: TGTGCCAGTAGTATTGAATGGGGGACTGAAGCTTTCTTT.

Remarks on this clonotype: Since the CDR3 does not end with the conserved phenylalanine or tryptophan, this likely comes from a read error. Because the CDR3's place on the DNA is in doubt, the DNA is left out and the CDR3 is given as listed by TCRdb. J is TRBJ2-1 and V is TRBV14; TRBD2, the D gene given by the table, was not confirmed from the DNA. The CDR3 is 12 residues long, ends included. CDR1 SGHDN and CDR2 FVKESK come from the germline V gene. The CDR3 loop reads CASSTSGGPLYN.

This clonotype was observed many times. V gene TRBV27 combines with J gene TRBJ1-3; tentatively, D is TRBD1 (6 bases). The germline V gene encodes CDR1 MNHEY and CDR2 SMNVEV (reference sequence). The germline V and J ends were trimmed by 0 bases and 7 bases, with 10 bases remaining between them. The CDR3 extends over 14 amino acids. CDR3: CASSLSRGRNTIYF. Here the CDR3 DNA reads TGTGCCAGCAGTTTATCCAGGGGTCGCAACACCATATATTTT.

This clonotype was picked up many times. The J gene is TRBJ2-7, the V gene TRBV6-1; 9 nucleotides align to TRBD2. J was trimmed by 4 bases and V by 3 bases; bases with no gene match: 4. The CDR3 is 14 residues long. Germline CDR1 MNHNS, CDR2 SASEGT. CDR3 residues: CASSEQRGVYEQYF. The CDR3 DNA sequence: TGTGCCAGCAGTGAGCAGCGGGGGGTTTACGAGCAGTACTTC.

In its sample, this clonotype was seen many times. The DNA of the CDR3 is TGCAGTGGTGACACTTCTAACTATGGCTACACCTTC. Amino acid sequence: CSGDTSNYGYTF. The chain is built from TRBV20-1 and TRBJ1-2; the D is unclear. CDR3 length: 12 residues. Germline values: CDR1 DFQATT, CDR2 SNEGSKA (reference sequence). V lost 7 bases and J 0 bases, leaving 9 bases between the germline ends.

The chain recombines TRBV6-1 with TRBJ2-2, with 9 bases fitting TRBD2. Unmatched junction bases numbered 8, after V lost 9 bases and J lost 6 bases. Germline loops: CDR1 MNHNS, CDR2 SASEGT. This CDR3 region has 14 residues. CDR3 DNA: TGTGCCAGTCGGCGGGAGGGCCGGGCCGGGGAGCTGTTTTTT. Translated, it gives CASRREGRAGELFF.

The chain is built from TRBV14 and TRBJ2-2; D possibly corresponds to TRBD1 (5 bases). The CDR3 is 16 residues long. The germline V and J ends were trimmed by 4 bases and 9 bases, with 21 bases remaining between them. The germline V gene has CDR1 SGHDN and CDR2 FVKESK. In DNA, the CDR3 is TGTGCCAGCAGCCCTTACTACCATAACAGGCACCGGGAGCTGTTTTTT. Translating it yields CASSPYYHNRHRELFF.

In its sample, this clonotype was seen a few times. The J gene is TRBJ2-7, the V gene TRBV2; the D gene is possibly TRBD2 (5 bases). This CDR3 region has 18 residues. Germline CDR1 SNHLY, CDR2 FYNNEI. CDR3 nucleotides: TGTACCATCCCTTTTAATGTCTTAACGGGGAACGCGACCTACGAGCAGTACTTC. Its translation: CTIPFNVLTGNATYEQYF.

This chain joins TRBV6-1 and TRBJ2-7; tentatively, D is TRBD1 (6 bases). The CDR3 has 15 amino acids. Trimming cost V 2 bases and J 2 bases, with 13 bases left between them. Germline loops: CDR1 MNHNS, CDR2 SASEGT. The CDR3 nucleotides read TGTGCCAGCAGTGAAAGTACAGGGCGGACCTACGAGCAGTACTTC. It encodes CASSESTGRTYEQYF.

This clonotype came up many times. This rearrangement joins TRBV4-3 to TRBJ2-7; TRBD2 matches at 9 bases. Germline V CDR1 and CDR2: LGHNA, YSLEER. Unmatched junction bases numbered 11, after V lost 0 bases and J lost 2 bases. CDR3 length: 18 residues. This CDR3 is CASSQEYSASGVTYEQYF. The DNA of the CDR3 is TGCGCCAGCAGCCAAGAGTATTCGGCTAGCGGGGTGACCTACGAGCAGTACTTC.

The chain carries TRBV28 and TRBJ2-7, with a weak D call TRBD2 (6 bases). This CDR3 spans 15 amino acids. V gave up 2 bases and J gave up 2 bases, with 13 bases separating them. In germline, CDR1 is MDHEN, CDR2 SYDVKM. The CDR3 region has the DNA TGTGCCAGCAGTTTAGGAGGGACGGGAGCCTACGAGCAGTACGTC. Its protein is CASSLGGTGAYEQYV.

The rearrangement links TRBV2 to TRBJ2-3, with 8 bases lining up with TRBD1. Germline V CDR1 and CDR2: SNHLY, FYNNEI. V was pared by 3 bases and J by 3 bases, with 5 bases of the junction left unmatched. There are 15 residues in the CDR3. The CDR3 reads CASSDRQGATDTQYF. DNA for the CDR3: TGTGCCAGCAGTGACAGGCAGGGGGCAACAGATACGCAGTATTTT.

This clonotype has just a few counts. This chain uses TRBV4-2 with TRBJ2-5; perhaps D is TRBD1 or TRBD2 (6 bases each). The germline V and J ends were trimmed by 2 bases and 4 bases, with 20 bases remaining between them. Germline V lookup: CDR1 LGHNA, CDR2 YNFKEQ. CDR3 size: 17 residues. Written as DNA, the CDR3 is TGTGCCAGCAGCCAAACCACAGGGACTCTCGTGGGAGAGACCCAGTACTTC. Residues: CASSQTTGTLVGETQYF.

The CDR3 DNA follows: TGTGCCAGCAGTTTATACGGGATGCGCACAGATACGCAGTATTTT. Protein sequence: CASSLYGMRTDTQYF. This chain links TRBV27 with TRBJ2-3, with D possibly being TRBD2 (5 bases). CDR3 length: 15 amino acids. The V end lost 1 base, the J end lost 1 base, and 9 bases lay between the germline ends. Germline V lookup: CDR1 MNHEY, CDR2 SMNVEV (reference sequence).

Worth noting for this clonotype: This may be a read error, as it is one base from a much larger clone. V is TRBV9 and J is TRBJ2-3; D is unresolved. The CDR3 totals 12 residues. The germline V gene encodes CDR1 SGDLS and CDR2 YYNGEE. In nucleotides, the CDR3 is TGTGCCAGCAGCGTGAACCCAGATGCGCAGTATTTT. This encodes CASSVNPDAQYF.

This clonotype appeared many times. The rearrangement joins TRBV15 to TRBJ1-5; possible D gene TRBD1, 6 bases. The ends were cut back, 3 bases at V and 3 bases at J, with 18 bases in the middle. CDR3 length: 17 residues. Looked up from germline, CDR1 is LNHNV and CDR2 is YYDKDF (reference sequence). The CDR3 DNA reads as TGTGCCACCAGCAGGGCGCACAGGGAGAATGCCAATCAGCCCCAGCATTTT. It codes for CATSRAHRENANQPQHF.

This clonotype has at least ten counts. The chain recombines TRBV7-9 with TRBJ2-7; possible D gene TRBD1, 6 bases. Trimming stripped 7 bases from V and 1 base from J, with 8 bases between. Germline CDR1 is SEHNR and CDR2 is FQNEAQ (reference sequence). The length of the CDR3 is 12 residues. CDR3: CASNRASYEQYF. Here the CDR3 DNA reads TGTGCCAGCAACAGGGCTTCCTACGAGCAGTACTTC.

The chain has TRBV3-1 and TRBJ2-1, with 7 positions matching TRBD2. The length of the CDR3 is 18 residues. V dropped 1 base and J dropped 8; count of bases not matched to a gene: 17. The germline V gene encodes CDR1 LGHDT and CDR2 YNNKEL (reference sequence). In DNA, the CDR3 is TGTGCCAGCAGCCAAGCCTCCTCTCTAGCGGTAAAACTTGATGAGCAGTTCTTC. Its translation: CASSQASSLAVKLDEQFF.

This clonotype was seen only a few times. The rearrangement uses TRBV3-1 and TRBJ2-5, with D hard to call. The CDR3 consists of 13 residues. Trimming removed 1 base from V and 5 bases from J, with 8 bases in between. Germline values: CDR1 LGHDT, CDR2 YNNKEL (reference sequence). The chain's CDR3 is CASSQVVRETQYF. The CDR3 DNA reads as TGTGCCAGCAGCCAAGTAGTGCGGGAGACCCAGTACTTC.

This clonotype was seen at least ten times. This chain joins TRBV24-1 and TRBJ2-7, with unresolved D. Germline V CDR1 and CDR2: KGHDR, SFDVKD. This CDR3 spans 12 amino acids. Trimming took off 3 bases at V and 3 bases at J, with 5 bases between the two ends. CDR3 protein: CATSDDHYEQYV. The CDR3 DNA reads TGTGCCACCAGTGATGATCACTACGAGCAGTACGTC.

The table lists this clonotype with many counts. CDR3: CASRLRTSGAYEQYF. The DNA for the CDR3 is TGCGCCAGCAGACTAAGGACTAGCGGGGCCTACGAGCAGTACTTC. The V and J genes are TRBV5-1 and TRBJ2-7; the match to TRBD2 covers 12 bases. Germline-derived CDR1 and CDR2 are SGHRS and YFSETQ. V shed 5 bases and J 2 bases; nucleotides not matched to a gene: 5. The CDR3 loop spans 15 amino acids.

This clonotype was observed many times. This chain uses TRBV7-6 with TRBJ2-2; D may be TRBD1 (5 bases). V was trimmed by 4 bases and J by 4 bases, leaving 16 bases between them. The germline V gene encodes CDR1 SGHVS and CDR2 FNYEAQ. This CDR3 spans 16 amino acids. The CDR3 nucleotides are TGTGCCAGCAGCTATAGACAGTCTTCCCTCACCGGGGAGCTGTTTTTT. Translated: CASSYRQSSLTGELFF.

This clonotype occurred many times. J is TRBJ1-1 and V is TRBV5-1, with TRBD1 matching 8 bases. Germline CDR1 reads SGHRS; CDR2 reads YFSETQ. V was clipped by 3 bases and J by 1 base; unmatched bases: 8. The CDR3 runs to 16 residues. CDR3 region: CASSSSWQGANTEAFF. In DNA, the CDR3 is TGCGCCAGCAGCTCCTCTTGGCAGGGGGCGAACACTGAAGCTTTCTTT.

This clonotype was seen ten or more times. The chain is built from TRBV7-6 and TRBJ2-5, with D possibly being TRBD1 or TRBD2 (5 bases each). Germline V lookup: CDR1 SGHVS, CDR2 FNYEAQ. V was cut by 6 bases and J by 3 bases, with 20 bases left in between. This CDR3 region has 16 residues. DNA for the CDR3: TGTGCCAGCAGTCCACCCAAGGGGCTACTAGAAGAGACCCAGTACTTC. Residues: CASSPPKGLLEETQYF.